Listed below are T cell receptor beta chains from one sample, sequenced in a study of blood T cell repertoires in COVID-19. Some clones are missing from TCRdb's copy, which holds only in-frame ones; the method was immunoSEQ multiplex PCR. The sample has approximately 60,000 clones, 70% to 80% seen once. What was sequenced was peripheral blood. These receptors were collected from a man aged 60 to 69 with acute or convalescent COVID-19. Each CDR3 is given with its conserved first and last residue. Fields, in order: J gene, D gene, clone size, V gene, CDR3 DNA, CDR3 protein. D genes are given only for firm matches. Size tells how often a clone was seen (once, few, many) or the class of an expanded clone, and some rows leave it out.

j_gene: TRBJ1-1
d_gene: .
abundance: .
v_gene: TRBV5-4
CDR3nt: TGTGCCAGCAGCTTGGTCGGCGGCGGGAACACTGAAGCTTTCTTT
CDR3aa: CASSLVGGGNTEAFF

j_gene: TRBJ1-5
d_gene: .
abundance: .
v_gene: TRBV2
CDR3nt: TGTGCCAGCAGTGACACGGGGGGCCGTCAGCCCCAGCATTTT
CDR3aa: CASSDTGGRQPQHF

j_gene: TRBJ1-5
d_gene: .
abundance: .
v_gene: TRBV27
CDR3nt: TGTGCCAGCAGACCCGACAGGAATCAGCCCCAGCATTTT
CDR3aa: CASRPDRNQPQHF

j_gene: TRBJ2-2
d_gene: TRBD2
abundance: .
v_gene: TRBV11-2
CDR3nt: TGTGCCAGCAGACAGGGACTAGCGGGAGCCGGGGAGCTGTTTTTT
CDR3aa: CASRQGLAGAGELFF

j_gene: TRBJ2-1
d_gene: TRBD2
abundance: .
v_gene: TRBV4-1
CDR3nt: TGCGCCAGCAGCCAAGAGGTAGCGGGAGGGCCACGGGAGCAGTTCTTC
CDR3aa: CASSQEVAGGPREQFF

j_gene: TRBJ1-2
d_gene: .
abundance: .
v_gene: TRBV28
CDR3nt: TGTGCCAGCAGTCCCCCGCAGGGCTCTTCTAACTATGGCTACACCTTC
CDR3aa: CASSPPQGSSNYGYTF

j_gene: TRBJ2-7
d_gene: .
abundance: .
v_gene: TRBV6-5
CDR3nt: TGTGCCACCGATAACCAGGACAGCTACGAGCAGTACTTC
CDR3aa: CATDNQDSYEQYF

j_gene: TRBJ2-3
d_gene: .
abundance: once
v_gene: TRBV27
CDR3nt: TGTGCCAGCACCCGGACTATAAGCACAGATACGCAGTATTTT
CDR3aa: CASTRTISTDTQYF

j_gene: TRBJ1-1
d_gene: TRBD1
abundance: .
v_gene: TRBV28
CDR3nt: TGTGCCAGCAGACGGGACAGGGCTCACACTGAAGCTTTCTTT
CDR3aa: CASRRDRAHTEAFF

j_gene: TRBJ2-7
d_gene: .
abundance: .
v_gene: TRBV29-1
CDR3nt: TGCAGCGTTGTTCTGGCCGAGGGGGCCTACGAGCAGTACTTC
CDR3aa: CSVVLAEGAYEQYF

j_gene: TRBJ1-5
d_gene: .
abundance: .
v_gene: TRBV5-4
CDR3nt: TGTGCCAGCAGCTTGGACAGGGCGGCGGGTCAGCCCCAGCATTTT
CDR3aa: CASSLDRAAGQPQHF

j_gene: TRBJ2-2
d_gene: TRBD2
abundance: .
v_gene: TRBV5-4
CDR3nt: TGTGCCAGCAGCTGGGGACTAGCGGCCGTTAACACCGGGGAGCTGTTTTTT
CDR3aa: CASSWGLAAVNTGELFF

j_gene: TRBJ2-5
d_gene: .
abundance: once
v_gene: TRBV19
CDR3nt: TGTGCCAGTAGTCCTCGGCGGGGAGAGACCCAGTACTTC
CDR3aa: CASSPRRGETQYF

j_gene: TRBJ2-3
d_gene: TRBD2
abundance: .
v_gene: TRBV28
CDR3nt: TGTGCCAGCAGTAGCGGGAGTCCCGGGGGCACAGATACGCAGTATTTT
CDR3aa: CASSSGSPGGTDTQYF